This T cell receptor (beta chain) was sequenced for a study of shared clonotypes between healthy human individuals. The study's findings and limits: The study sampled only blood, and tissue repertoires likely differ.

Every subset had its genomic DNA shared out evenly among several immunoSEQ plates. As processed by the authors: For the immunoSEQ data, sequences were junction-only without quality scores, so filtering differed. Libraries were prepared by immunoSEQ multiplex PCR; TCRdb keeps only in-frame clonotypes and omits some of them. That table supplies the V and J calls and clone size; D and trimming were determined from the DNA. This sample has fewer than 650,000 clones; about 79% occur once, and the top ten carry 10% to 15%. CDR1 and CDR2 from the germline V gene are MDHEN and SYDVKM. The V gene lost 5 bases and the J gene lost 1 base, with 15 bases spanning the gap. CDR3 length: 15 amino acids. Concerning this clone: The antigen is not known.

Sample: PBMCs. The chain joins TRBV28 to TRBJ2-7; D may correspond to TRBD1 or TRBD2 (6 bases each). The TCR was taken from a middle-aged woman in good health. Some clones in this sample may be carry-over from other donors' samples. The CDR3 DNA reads TGTGCCAGCAGTCCTAGGGGGGAGGCGTCCTACGAGCAGTACTTC. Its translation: CASSPRGEASYEQYF.